These 27 T cell receptor beta chains were sequenced from one sample in a study of T cell responses to AZD1222 COVID-19 vaccine. Method: immunoSEQ multiplex PCR; TCRdb's copy keeps in-frame clones and lacks some. The sample has more than 150,000 clones, 80% to 90% seen once. The sample consisted of peripheral blood, taken on day 0 of AZD1222 vaccination. The source is an adult in good health.

V and J are TRBV1 and TRBJ2-5; the table's D call of TRBD1 was not tested on the DNA. TRBV1 is tagged as a pseudogene. The CDR3 runs to 18 residues. The CDR3 DNA reads TGCACCAGCAGCCAAGCTATTAACTCTGGAATGGGCGAAGAGACCCAGTACTTC. It is translated as CTSSQAINSGMGEETQYF.

The CDR3 is CASKLTGLNPTEAFF. Here the CDR3 DNA reads TGTGCCAGCAAATTGACAGGACTCAACCCCACTGAAGCTTTCTTT. The V gene is TRBV2, the J gene TRBJ1-1, with TRBD1 as a possible D gene (6 bases). This CDR3 comprises 15 residues. Germline CDR1 and CDR2: SNHLY and FYNNEI. The germline V and J ends were trimmed by 7 bases and 4 bases, with 19 bases remaining between them.

The V and J genes are TRBV18 and TRBJ2-2; D gene unclear. Germline assignment: CDR1 KGHSH and CDR2 LQKENI. The germline V and J ends were trimmed by 1 base and 10 bases, with 16 bases remaining between them. This CDR3 comprises 15 residues. The CDR3 is CASSPRNVVGLELFF. The CDR3 DNA reads TGTGCCAGCTCACCACGGAACGTTGTGGGCTTGGAGCTGTTTTTT.

The chain has TRBV3-1 (or the pseudogene TRBV3-2) and TRBJ1-2; TRBD1 matches 7 bases. Germline values: CDR1 LGHDT, CDR2 YNNKEL (reference sequence). This CDR3 is built from 13 residues. V shed 4 bases, J shed 2 bases, and the junction held 1 base outside the gene matches. In DNA, the CDR3 is TGTGCCAGCAGCCCGACAGGGAACTATGGCTACACCTTC. Protein product: CASSPTGNYGYTF.

The rearrangement links TRBV7-2 to TRBJ1-2; TRBD1 might be the D (5 bases). Per the germline V gene, CDR1 is SGHTA and CDR2 is FQGNSA. The CDR3 covers 14 residues. V was pared by 1 base and J by 5 bases, with 11 bases between. As DNA, the CDR3 is TGTGCCAGCAGCTTAGAAGGGCAGGGATATGGCTACACCTTC. This codes for CASSLEGQGYGYTF. The variable domain in full, completed from reference TRBV7-2 and TRBJ1-2, reads GAGVSQSPSNKVTEKGKDVELRCDPISGHTALYWYRQSLGQGLEFLIYFQGNSAPDKSGLPSDRFSAERTGGSVSTLTIQRTQQEDSAVYLCASSLEGQGYGYTFGSGTRLTVV.

The chain has TRBV18 and TRBJ2-3; D remains ambiguous. Germline CDR1 and CDR2: KGHSH and LQKENI. Trimming removed 2 bases from V and 0 bases from J, with 12 bases in between. The CDR3 has 16 residues. The CDR3 DNA follows: TGTGCCAGCTCACCAATTTCGGCGAGGAGCACAGATACGCAGTATTTT. This sequence encodes CASSPISARSTDTQYF.

This clone was observed a few times. The gene calls are TRBV18 and TRBJ2-5; 8 nucleotides agree with TRBD2. The CDR3 consists of 12 residues. Germline V lookup: CDR1 KGHSH, CDR2 LQKENI. V lost 4 bases, J lost 5 bases, and 0 bases stayed unmatched. The CDR3 region is CASSRLAETQYF. The CDR3 DNA reads as TGTGCCAGCTCACGACTAGCGGAGACCCAGTACTTC.

The gene calls are TRBV6-6 and TRBJ1-2; D is uncertain. The germline V and J ends were trimmed by 6 bases and 2 bases, with 13 bases remaining between them. The CDR3 spans 14 residues. Germline CDR1 reads MNHNY; CDR2 reads SVGAGI (reference sequence). CDR3 region: CASSSPSENYGYTF. The CDR3 region has the DNA TGTGCCAGCAGCAGCCCCAGTGAGAACTATGGCTACACCTTC.

The chain links TRBV9 to TRBJ2-1; D is perhaps TRBD1 (7 bases). V was pared by 3 bases and J by 0 bases, with 16 bases between. Germline V gene sequence: CDR1 SGDLS, CDR2 YYNGEE. The CDR3 contains 17 residues. The CDR3 sequence: CASSATGDSSSYNEQFF. CDR3 coding DNA: TGTGCCAGCAGCGCCACAGGGGACTCGAGCTCCTACAATGAGCAGTTCTTC.

This chain uses TRBV6-5 with TRBJ2-3; 8 nucleotides line up with TRBD1. Germline CDR1 is MNHEY and CDR2 is SVGAGI. The CDR3 loop spans 15 amino acids. V shed 6 bases, J shed 2 bases, and the junction held 7 bases outside the gene matches. Written as DNA, the CDR3 is TGTGCCAGCAGCCCCGGACAGGGAGCCACAGATACGCAGTATTTT. Residues: CASSPGQGATDTQYF.

This clone was seen just once. The V gene is TRBV25-1, the J gene TRBJ1-6, with TRBD1 as a possible D gene (5 bases). Germline CDR1 is MGHDK and CDR2 is SYGVNS. The CDR3 extends over 14 amino acids. The ends were cut back, 2 bases at V and 9 bases at J, with 11 bases in the middle. CDR3 protein: CASSERSGRSPLHF. The DNA for the CDR3 is TGTGCCAGCAGTGAACGGTCAGGGCGTTCACCCCTCCACTTT.

This clone was seen only a few times. The rearrangement links TRBV6-4 to TRBJ2-3, with TRBD1 identical over 9 bases. The germline CDR1 and CDR2 sequences are MRHNA and SNTAGT. Unmatched junction bases numbered 3, after V lost 8 bases and J lost 3 bases. This CDR3 contains 13 residues. CDR3 in DNA: TGTGCCAGCGGGACAGGGAGTACAGATACGCAGTATTTT. Translated, it gives CASGTGSTDTQYF.

The chain employs TRBV6-5 and TRBJ1-4; TRBD1 matches at 10 bases. The germline CDR1 and CDR2 sequences are MNHEY and SVGAGI. Unmatched junction bases numbered 9, after V lost 6 bases and J lost 11 bases. CDR3 length: 14 residues. CDR3 coding DNA: TGTGCCAGCAGGGAGGGGACAGGGGTTGGGAAACTGTTTTTT. Its protein is CASREGTGVGKLFF.

The chain combines TRBV5-1 with TRBJ2-7, with D tentatively TRBD1 or TRBD2 (5 bases each). Trimming removed 0 bases at V and 4 bases at J, with 17 bases between. The CDR3 contains 16 residues. Per the germline V gene, CDR1 is SGHRS and CDR2 is YFSETQ. Here the CDR3 DNA reads TGCGCCAGCAGCTTGGGTACTCAGGGAGAGCCGTACGAGCAGTACTTC. Protein product: CASSLGTQGEPYEQYF.

The genes are TRBV15 and TRBJ1-5; TRBD1 matches 9 bases. The germline V gene has CDR1 LNHNV and CDR2 YYDKDF (reference sequence). The J segment lost 2 bases and the V segment lost 3 bases, leaving 5 bases of the junction unmatched. The CDR3 covers 16 residues. For the CDR3, the DNA is TGTGCCACCAGCAGTTACAGGGGGCCTGGCAATCAGCCCCAGCATTTT. Protein: CATSSYRGPGNQPQHF. Supplemented by reference TRBV15 and TRBJ1-5, the full variable domain reads DAMVIQNPRYQVTQFGKPVTLSCSQTLNHNVMYWYQQKSSQAPKLLFHYYDKDFNNEADTPDNFQSRRPNTSFCFLDIRSPGLGDTAMYLCATSSYRGPGNQPQHFGDGTRLSIL.

The chain uses TRBV10-3 and TRBJ1-1; TRBD1 aligns across 12 bases. CDR1 is ENHRY and CDR2 is SYGVKD in the germline V gene. V shed 6 bases, J shed 7 bases, and the junction held 9 bases outside the gene matches. The CDR3 is 15 amino acids. In nucleotides, the CDR3 is TGTGCCATCAGCGGGACAGGGGGCGCGGGGCATGAAGCTTTCTTT. This gives the protein CAISGTGGAGHEAFF.

This clone was recorded a few times. This CDR3 is CASSFHPQNYGYTF. In DNA, the CDR3 is TGTGCCAGCAGTTTCCACCCACAGAACTATGGCTACACCTTC. The chain employs TRBV27 and TRBJ1-2; D is unclear. The germline CDR1 and CDR2 sequences are MNHEY and SMNVEV (reference sequence). The CDR3 consists of 14 residues. The V end lost 3 bases, the J end lost 2 bases, and 10 bases lay between the germline ends.

V and J are TRBV27 and TRBJ2-7; 10 bases align to TRBD1. The length of the CDR3 is 14 residues. The germline V gene encodes CDR1 MNHEY and CDR2 SMNVEV (reference sequence). V lost 6 bases, J lost 5 bases, and 7 bases stayed unmatched. The CDR3 sequence is CASRQTGGPNEQYF. CDR3 nucleotides: TGTGCCAGCAGGCAGACAGGGGGCCCAAACGAGCAGTACTTC.

V is TRBV27 and J is TRBJ1-6; no definite D call. This CDR3 contains 17 residues. V lost 5 bases to trimming and J lost 8 bases, with 22 bases between them. CDR1 is MNHEY and CDR2 is SMNVEV in the germline V gene (reference sequence). In DNA form, the CDR3 reads TGTGCCAGCAGTCCCCGGGTCGGCGGCTGGATGGATTCACCCCTCCACTTT. Translating gives CASSPRVGGWMDSPLHF.

The CDR3 sequence: CASSPRRPGAGIGNEQFF. The CDR3 DNA reads TGTGCCAGCAGCCCACGACGGCCGGGGGCGGGTATCGGCAATGAGCAGTTCTTC. V usage is TRBV11-2 and J usage is TRBJ2-1; D may be TRBD1 or TRBD2 (6 bases each). V was trimmed by 5 bases and J by 6 bases, leaving 26 bases between them. CDR1 and CDR2 from the germline V gene are SGHAT and FQNNGV. CDR3 size: 18 residues.

The CDR3 DNA sequence: TGTGCCAGCTCACCAATTTCGGGGGGCTATAGCAATCAGCCCCAGCATTTT. Its translation is CASSPISGGYSNQPQHF. The rearrangement uses TRBV18 and TRBJ1-5; tentatively, D is TRBD1 (6 bases). This CDR3 has 17 residues. Germline assignment: CDR1 KGHSH and CDR2 LQKENI. V lost 2 bases and J 0 bases, leaving 14 bases between the germline ends.

The V gene is TRBV28, the J gene TRBJ1-1, with D unclear. The CDR3 length is 12 residues. Germline CDR1 and CDR2: MDHEN and SYDVKM. Trimming left V 4 bases short and J 5 bases short, with 8 bases between. The CDR3 here is CASSWKRTEAFF. The CDR3 nucleotides are TGTGCCAGCAGTTGGAAGAGGACTGAAGCTTTCTTT.

The sample holds one count of this clone. The genes are TRBV11-2 and TRBJ1-4; D is undetermined. CDR1 is SGHAT and CDR2 is FQNNGV in the germline V gene. The CDR3 is 14 residues long. The germline V and J ends were trimmed by 0 bases and 14 bases, with 16 bases remaining between them. The CDR3: CASSLEGSFFGLFF. The CDR3 DNA reads as TGTGCCAGCAGCTTAGAAGGTAGCTTCTTCGGGCTGTTTTTT. The whole variable domain, remainder taken from reference TRBV11-2 and TRBJ1-4, is EAGVAQSPRYKIIEKRQSVAFWCNPISGHATLYWYQQILGQGPKLLIQFQNNGVVDDSQLPKDRFSAERLKGVDSTLKIQPAKLEDSAVYLCASSLEGSFFGLFFGSGTQLSVL.

Written as DNA, the CDR3 is TGTGCCAGCAGTTTGGGGGTTAATCAGCCCCAGCATTTT. It codes for CASSLGVNQPQHF. The chain carries TRBV12-3 or TRBV12-4 and TRBJ1-5; possibly TRBD1 for D (5 bases). The ends were cut back, 3 bases at V and 4 bases at J, with 7 bases in the middle. The CDR3 totals 13 residues.

This chain joins TRBV7-2 and TRBJ2-6; no firm D call. Trimming pared 6 bases from V and 4 bases from J, leaving 10 bases between. CDR1 and CDR2 from the germline V gene are SGHTA and FQGNSA. CDR3 length equals 14 residues. The CDR3 spells CASSRLSGANVLTF. For the CDR3, the DNA is TGTGCCAGCAGTCGACTCTCGGGGGCCAACGTCCTGACTTTC.

This chain connects TRBV28 to TRBJ2-5; D is uncertain. The CDR3 runs to 12 residues. Trimming shortened V by 6 bases and J by 5 bases, and 10 bases separated the two germline ends. CDR1 and CDR2 (germline): MDHEN, SYDVKM. CDR3 protein: CASRVTGETQYF. As DNA, the CDR3 is TGTGCCAGCAGGGTCACGGGCGAGACCCAGTACTTC.

The chain recombines TRBV7-8 with TRBJ1-1, with D maybe TRBD1 (6 bases). There are 14 residues in the CDR3. Trimming stripped 5 bases from V and 2 bases from J, with 12 bases between. The germline V gene has CDR1 SGHVS and CDR2 FQNEAQ. The CDR3 sequence is CASSPGGRNTEAFF. In DNA, the CDR3 is TGTGCCAGCAGCCCTGGGGGGCGTAACACTGAAGCTTTCTTT.